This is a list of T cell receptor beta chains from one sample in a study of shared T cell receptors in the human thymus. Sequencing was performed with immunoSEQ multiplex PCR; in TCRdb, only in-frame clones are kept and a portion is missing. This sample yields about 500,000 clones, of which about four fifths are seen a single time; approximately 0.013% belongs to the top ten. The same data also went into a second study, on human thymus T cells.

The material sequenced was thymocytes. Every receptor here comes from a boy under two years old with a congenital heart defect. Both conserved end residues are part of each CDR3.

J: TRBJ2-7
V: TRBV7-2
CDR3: CASSSVGAVGEQYF

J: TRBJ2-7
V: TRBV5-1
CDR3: CASSHDRGAYEQYF

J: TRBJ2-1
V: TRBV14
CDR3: CASNSGQGGNEQFF

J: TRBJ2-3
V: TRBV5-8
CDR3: CASSLGDTIYTDTQYF

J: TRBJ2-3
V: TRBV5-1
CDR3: CASSLVASDTQYF

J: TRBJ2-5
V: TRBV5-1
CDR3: CASSCAAGTSGRDQETQYF

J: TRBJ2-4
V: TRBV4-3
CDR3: CASSQVKREGAKNIQYF

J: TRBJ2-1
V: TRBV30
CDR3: CAWNDPGLAGLGYNEQFF

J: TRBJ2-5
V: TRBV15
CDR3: CATSRGGTQYF

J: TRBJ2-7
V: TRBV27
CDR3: CASSPPGQGGQEQYF

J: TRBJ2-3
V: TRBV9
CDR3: CASSEALAGDTDTQYF

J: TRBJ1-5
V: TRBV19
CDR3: CASREGGGYQPQHF

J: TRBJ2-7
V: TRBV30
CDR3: CAWSGPGLAGSYEQYF

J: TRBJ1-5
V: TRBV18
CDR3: CASSPTGQGQPQHF

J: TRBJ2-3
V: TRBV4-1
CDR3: CASSQRTSTDTQYF

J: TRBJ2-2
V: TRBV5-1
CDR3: CASSKISGTGYTGELFF

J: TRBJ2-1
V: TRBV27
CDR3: CASSLPPGSYNEQFF

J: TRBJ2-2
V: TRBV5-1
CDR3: CASSFGLAGGNTGELFF

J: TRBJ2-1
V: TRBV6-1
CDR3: CASREGGNEQFF

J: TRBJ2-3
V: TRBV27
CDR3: CASSLSLPPDTQYF

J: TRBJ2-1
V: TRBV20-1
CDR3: CSAIRNEQFF

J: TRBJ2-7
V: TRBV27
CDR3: CATRDSSYEQYF

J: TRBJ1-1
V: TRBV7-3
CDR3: CASSPGRFGTEAFF

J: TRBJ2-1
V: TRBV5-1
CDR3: CASSLVGGRAANEQFF

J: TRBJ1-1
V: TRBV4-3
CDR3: CASSQGPGTLNTEAFF

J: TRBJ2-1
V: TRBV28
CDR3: CASSYTGARSSYNEQFF

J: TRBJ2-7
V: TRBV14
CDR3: CASSQDVRTGPLEQYF

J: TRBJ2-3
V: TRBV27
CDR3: CASSPPGADTQYF

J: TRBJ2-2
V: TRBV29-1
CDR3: CSAQTSGFFRTGELFF

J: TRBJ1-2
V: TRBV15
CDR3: CATSRGVGANYGYTF

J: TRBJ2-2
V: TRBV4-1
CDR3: CASRAGATNTGELFF

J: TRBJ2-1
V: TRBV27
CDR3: CASIPGQGARGSEQFF

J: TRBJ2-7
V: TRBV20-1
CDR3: CSAPGGGRQYF

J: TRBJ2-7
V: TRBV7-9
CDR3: CASSTRTSGELYEQYF

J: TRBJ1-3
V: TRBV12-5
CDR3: CASGFRTPKTLETPYIF

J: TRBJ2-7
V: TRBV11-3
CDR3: CASSLPDRDGLGEQYF

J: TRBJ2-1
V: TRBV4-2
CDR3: CASSHGFIHGQDNEQFF

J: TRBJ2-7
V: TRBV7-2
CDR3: CASSFSSGGEQYF

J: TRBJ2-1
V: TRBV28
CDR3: CASSRTGLPNNEQFF

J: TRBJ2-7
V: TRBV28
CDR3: CASLPSRGYLLAYEQYF

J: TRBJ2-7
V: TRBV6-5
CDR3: CASRGQGLYEQYF

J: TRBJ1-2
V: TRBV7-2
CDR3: CASSHGTGVSHLNGYTF

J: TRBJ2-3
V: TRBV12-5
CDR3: CASGQTSSSTDTQYF

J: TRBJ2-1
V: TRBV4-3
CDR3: CASSQGGPYNEQFF

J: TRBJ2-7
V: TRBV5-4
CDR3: CASSSTQGASLYEQYF

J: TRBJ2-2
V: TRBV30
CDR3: CAWSVPDGLANTGELFF

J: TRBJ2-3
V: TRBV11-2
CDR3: CASSRAGTDTQYF

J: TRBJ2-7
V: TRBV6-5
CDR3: CASSYSAGVNEQYF

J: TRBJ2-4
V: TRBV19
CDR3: CASSIAGPTSGKAKNIQYF

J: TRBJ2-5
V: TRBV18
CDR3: CASSLAPRETQYF

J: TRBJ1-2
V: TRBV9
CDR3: CASSAAGGIYGYTF

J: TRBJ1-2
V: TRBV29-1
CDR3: CSVDGPGDPNYGYTF

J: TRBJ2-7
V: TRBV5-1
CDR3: CASSLDRDTEQYF